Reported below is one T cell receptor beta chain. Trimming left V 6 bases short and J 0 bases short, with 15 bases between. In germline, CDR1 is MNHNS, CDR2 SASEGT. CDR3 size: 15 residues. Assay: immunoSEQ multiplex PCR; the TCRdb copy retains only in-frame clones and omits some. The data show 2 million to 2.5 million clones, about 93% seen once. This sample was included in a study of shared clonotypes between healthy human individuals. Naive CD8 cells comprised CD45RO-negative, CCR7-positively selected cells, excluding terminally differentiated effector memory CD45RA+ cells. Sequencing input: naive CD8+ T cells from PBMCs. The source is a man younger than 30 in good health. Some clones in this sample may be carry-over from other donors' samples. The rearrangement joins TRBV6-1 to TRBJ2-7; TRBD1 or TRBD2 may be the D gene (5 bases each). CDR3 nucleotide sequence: TGTGCCAGCAGGTGGGTGGGACGGAACTCCTACGAGCAGTACTTC. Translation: CASRWVGRNSYEQYF.